This T cell receptor (beta chain) was found in a study of blood T cell repertoires in COVID-19. Study at large: From the United States, Italy and Spain came samples of acute and convalescent COVID-19. PBMCs, B-cell-depleted T cells, or T cells were the source of the cDNA or gDNA that made up the material.

Study processing details: Nucleated cell number was recorded as an estimate derived from reference gene primer amplification. Using immunoSEQ multiplex PCR, the repertoire was profiled, and TCRdb retains in-frame clones only, with some absent. The V and J calls and clone size come from that table; D and trimming were worked out from the DNA. Of about 55,000 clones in the sample, more than 75% were seen once. Material: peripheral blood. The clonotype comes from a woman aged 80 or over with acute or convalescent COVID-19.

As DNA, the CDR3 is TGTGCTAGTGGTTCAGGGTTGGGAGAGACCCAGTACTTC. This sequence encodes CASGSGLGETQYF. The chain recombines TRBV12-5 with TRBJ2-5, with TRBD1 as a possible D gene (5 bases). Trimming pared 4 bases from V and 4 bases from J, leaving 10 bases between. CDR1 and CDR2 from the germline V gene are LGHNT and FRNRAP. This CDR3 is 13 amino acids long.